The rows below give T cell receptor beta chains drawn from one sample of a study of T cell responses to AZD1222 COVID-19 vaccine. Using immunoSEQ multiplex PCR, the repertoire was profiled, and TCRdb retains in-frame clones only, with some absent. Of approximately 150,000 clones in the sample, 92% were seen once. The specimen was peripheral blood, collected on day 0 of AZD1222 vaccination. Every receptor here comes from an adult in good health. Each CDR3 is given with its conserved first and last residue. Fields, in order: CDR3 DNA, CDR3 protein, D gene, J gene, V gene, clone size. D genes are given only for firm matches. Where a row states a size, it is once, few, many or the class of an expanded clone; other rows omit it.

cdr3_nt: TGTGCCTGGAGTGTGGACAGGGGCACTGAAGCTTTCTTT
cdr3_aa: CAWSVDRGTEAFF
d_call: TRBD1
j_call: TRBJ1-1
v_call: TRBV30
clone_size: -

cdr3_nt: TGTGCCAGCAGCTTATTCGGGGGCGGGAGGGATACGCAGTATTTT
cdr3_aa: CASSLFGGGRDTQYF
d_call: TRBD2
j_call: TRBJ2-3
v_call: TRBV11-2
clone_size: once

cdr3_nt: TGTCGTTGGACAGGGGACACCGGGGAGCTGTTTTTT
cdr3_aa: CRWTGDTGELFF
d_call: TRBD1
j_call: TRBJ2-2
v_call: TRBV30
clone_size: -

cdr3_nt: TGTGCCAGCAGCTCCACAGGGGACTACGAGCAGTACTTC
cdr3_aa: CASSSTGDYEQYF
d_call: TRBD1
j_call: TRBJ2-7
v_call: TRBV13
clone_size: -

cdr3_nt: -
cdr3_aa: CASSFGAGYTF
d_call: -
j_call: TRBJ1-2
v_call: TRBV5-6
clone_size: once

cdr3_nt: TGTGCCAGCTCAGGGTGGGCAACTAATGAAAAACTGTTTTTT
cdr3_aa: CASSGWATNEKLFF
d_call: -
j_call: TRBJ1-4
v_call: TRBV28
clone_size: -

cdr3_nt: TGCGCCAGCAGCTTTGTAAGCGGGAGAAATATGTATGAGCAGTTCTTC
cdr3_aa: CASSFVSGRNMYEQFF
d_call: TRBD2
j_call: TRBJ2-1
v_call: TRBV5-1
clone_size: -

cdr3_nt: TGTGCCACCGCAGACTACAGCCCCAGACTAGCGGGAGGGCTCCACAATGAGCAGTTCTTC
cdr3_aa: CATADYSPRLAGGLHNEQFF
d_call: TRBD2
j_call: TRBJ2-1
v_call: TRBV24-1
clone_size: -

cdr3_nt: TGTGCCAGCAGTTACGACGTTGGACAGGGGAATTCACCCCTCCACTTT
cdr3_aa: CASSYDVGQGNSPLHF
d_call: TRBD1
j_call: TRBJ1-6
v_call: TRBV6-2/TRBV6-3
clone_size: -

cdr3_nt: TGTGCCAGCAGTTTCCCGAGGGCGAACACCGGGGAGCTGTTTTTT
cdr3_aa: CASSFPRANTGELFF
d_call: -
j_call: TRBJ2-2
v_call: TRBV28
clone_size: -

cdr3_nt: TGTGCCAGCAGTTACGCAGGGGCTGGGAACACTGAAGCTTTCTTT
cdr3_aa: CASSYAGAGNTEAFF
d_call: -
j_call: TRBJ1-1
v_call: TRBV6-2/TRBV6-3
clone_size: once

cdr3_nt: TGCGCCAGCAGCCAAGAAGCAGGGGGCTTATCAAGCTCACCCCTCCACTTT
cdr3_aa: CASSQEAGGLSSSPLHF
d_call: TRBD1
j_call: TRBJ1-6
v_call: TRBV4-1
clone_size: -

cdr3_nt: TGTGCCAGCAGCCACCAACTCGGGACAGGGGGTTCCACCGGGGAGCTGTTTTTT
cdr3_aa: CASSHQLGTGGSTGELFF
d_call: TRBD1
j_call: TRBJ2-2
v_call: TRBV14
clone_size: -

cdr3_nt: TGTGCCAGCAGCCCTTCGGACAGGCTCGAGCAGTACTTC
cdr3_aa: CASSPSDRLEQYF
d_call: TRBD1
j_call: TRBJ2-7
v_call: TRBV9
clone_size: -

cdr3_nt: TGTGCCAGCAGCACAAAACGAGCTAGCGGGAGGAGGGATGAGCAGTTCTTC
cdr3_aa: CASSTKRASGRRDEQFF
d_call: TRBD2
j_call: TRBJ2-1
v_call: TRBV9
clone_size: -

cdr3_nt: TGTGCCAGCTCACCAAGAGGGACCGAGGAAAAACTGTTTTTT
cdr3_aa: CASSPRGTEEKLFF
d_call: -
j_call: TRBJ1-4
v_call: TRBV18
clone_size: once

cdr3_nt: TGCGCCAGCAGCTCCCCCCCTACAGGGGGCGCGGAGACCCAGTACTTC
cdr3_aa: CASSSPPTGGAETQYF
d_call: TRBD1
j_call: TRBJ2-5
v_call: TRBV5-1
clone_size: -

cdr3_nt: TGTGCCAGCAGTTTCAGGGGAACCTACGAGCAGTACTTC
cdr3_aa: CASSFRGTYEQYF
d_call: -
j_call: TRBJ2-7
v_call: TRBV28
clone_size: -

cdr3_nt: TGTGCCAGCAGTAACCCCGACAGGGCCCGGGACGTGCCAGATACGCAGTATTTT
cdr3_aa: CASSNPDRARDVPDTQYF
d_call: TRBD1
j_call: TRBJ2-3
v_call: TRBV6-2/TRBV6-3
clone_size: once

cdr3_nt: TGTGCCAGCAGTTCTTCCGGTTCCGGGACAGGGAACGCTGAAGCTTTCTTT
cdr3_aa: CASSSSGSGTGNAEAFF
d_call: TRBD1
j_call: TRBJ1-1
v_call: TRBV2
clone_size: -

cdr3_nt: TGCAGTGCCCCCGACAGAGGTGGCTACACCTTC
cdr3_aa: CSAPDRGGYTF
d_call: -
j_call: TRBJ1-2
v_call: TRBV20-1
clone_size: -

cdr3_nt: TGTGCCAGCGGTTGGACAGTTGAAGCTTTCTTT
cdr3_aa: CASGWTVEAFF
d_call: -
j_call: TRBJ1-1
v_call: TRBV12-3/TRBV12-4
clone_size: -

cdr3_nt: TGCAGTGCTAGTCTTAGCGTCAGGGGGGAAGCTTTCTTT
cdr3_aa: CSASLSVRGEAFF
d_call: TRBD1
j_call: TRBJ1-1
v_call: TRBV20-1
clone_size: once

cdr3_nt: TGTGCCAGCAGTTTATGGCACAGGGGGCAGGGCGAGCAGTACTTC
cdr3_aa: CASSLWHRGQGEQYF
d_call: TRBD1
j_call: TRBJ2-7
v_call: TRBV28
clone_size: few

cdr3_nt: TGTGCCAGCAGCTTGCGGACAGGGCGGACTAATGAAAAACTGTTTTTT
cdr3_aa: CASSLRTGRTNEKLFF
d_call: TRBD1
j_call: TRBJ1-4
v_call: TRBV11-2
clone_size: -

cdr3_nt: TGTGCCTGGAGCGCCGGCGGGGGGCGCCCAGATACGCAGTATTTT
cdr3_aa: CAWSAGGGRPDTQYF
d_call: TRBD2
j_call: TRBJ2-3
v_call: TRBV30
clone_size: -

cdr3_nt: TGTGCCACCGTTACGATCACCTGGGAGGGGAGGGACACCGGGGAGCTGTTTTTT
cdr3_aa: CATVTITWEGRDTGELFF
d_call: TRBD2
j_call: TRBJ2-2
v_call: TRBV24-1
clone_size: -

cdr3_nt: TGTGCCACCAGTGAGGAGCGGGGGGGCCATCGGAATGAGCAGTTCTTC
cdr3_aa: CATSEERGGHRNEQFF
d_call: TRBD2
j_call: TRBJ2-1
v_call: TRBV24-1
clone_size: -

cdr3_nt: TGTGCCAGCAGCTTCGGGGATGCCCAAGAGACCCAGTACTTC
cdr3_aa: CASSFGDAQETQYF
d_call: -
j_call: TRBJ2-5
v_call: TRBV5-6
clone_size: -

cdr3_nt: TGCGCCAGCAGCTTGGCCACCCTTGGGGGGAAGGGTGGCTACACCTTC
cdr3_aa: CASSLATLGGKGGYTF
d_call: -
j_call: TRBJ1-2
v_call: TRBV5-1
clone_size: -

cdr3_nt: TGTGCCAGCAGCTTAGCACTTACAGGGGGGACAGATACGCAGTATTTT
cdr3_aa: CASSLALTGGTDTQYF
d_call: TRBD1
j_call: TRBJ2-3
v_call: TRBV7-9
clone_size: -

cdr3_nt: TGTGCCAGCTCACCTTTAGCGGGAAGCGCGAACACCGGGGAGCTGTTTTTT
cdr3_aa: CASSPLAGSANTGELFF
d_call: TRBD2
j_call: TRBJ2-2
v_call: TRBV18
clone_size: few

cdr3_nt: TGTGCCAGCAGGCTTATGGGGTCCTCCTACGAGCAGTACTTC
cdr3_aa: CASRLMGSSYEQYF
d_call: -
j_call: TRBJ2-7
v_call: TRBV28
clone_size: -

cdr3_nt: TGCGCCAGCAGTTCGTACCAAGAGACCCAGTACTTC
cdr3_aa: CASSSYQETQYF
d_call: -
j_call: TRBJ2-5
v_call: TRBV10-1
clone_size: -

cdr3_nt: TGTGCCAGCAGCCGAATGCAGGGGATGGCTGAAGCTTTCTTT
cdr3_aa: CASSRMQGMAEAFF
d_call: -
j_call: TRBJ1-1
v_call: TRBV14
clone_size: -

cdr3_nt: TGTGCCAGCAGTTATAGGGGGGCCTCCTACAATGAGCAGTTCTTC
cdr3_aa: CASSYRGASYNEQFF
d_call: -
j_call: TRBJ2-1
v_call: TRBV6-5
clone_size: -

cdr3_nt: TGCGCCAGCAGCTTGAGCAGGGGAGGCTATGGCTACACCTTC
cdr3_aa: CASSLSRGGYGYTF
d_call: -
j_call: TRBJ1-2
v_call: TRBV5-1
clone_size: -

cdr3_nt: TGTGCCAGCAGTTTAGCTTATAATTCACCCCTCCACTTT
cdr3_aa: CASSLAYNSPLHF
d_call: -
j_call: TRBJ1-6
v_call: TRBV27
clone_size: -

cdr3_nt: TGTGCCAGCAGTTTGGTGGGTGGTGACCAAGCTTTCTTT
cdr3_aa: CASSLVGGDQAFF
d_call: -
j_call: TRBJ1-1
v_call: TRBV28
clone_size: once

cdr3_nt: TGTGCCAGCAGCCACCTCAGGCGAGGGGCGAGGTTCTTC
cdr3_aa: CASSHLRRGARFF
d_call: -
j_call: TRBJ2-1
v_call: TRBV5-4
clone_size: -

cdr3_nt: TGTGCCAGCAGCGTAGTCAGGGGGGGATATGAAAAACTGTTTTTT
cdr3_aa: CASSVVRGGYEKLFF
d_call: TRBD1
j_call: TRBJ1-4
v_call: TRBV9
clone_size: -

cdr3_nt: TGTGCCAGTAGTATAGCCCGGACAAAGGCAACTAATGAAAAACTGTTTTTT
cdr3_aa: CASSIARTKATNEKLFF
d_call: -
j_call: TRBJ1-4
v_call: TRBV19
clone_size: -

cdr3_nt: TGTGCCACCAGCAGAGATGTACAGTATAGCAATCAGCCCCAGCATTTT
cdr3_aa: CATSRDVQYSNQPQHF
d_call: -
j_call: TRBJ1-5
v_call: TRBV15
clone_size: once

cdr3_nt: TGTGCCAGCAGCTTCGGGCGCGCCAACACCGGGGAGCTGTTTTTT
cdr3_aa: CASSFGRANTGELFF
d_call: -
j_call: TRBJ2-2
v_call: TRBV7-6
clone_size: -

cdr3_nt: TGTGCCAGCAGCCTAGATACTGGAAACACCATATATTTT
cdr3_aa: CASSLDTGNTIYF
d_call: -
j_call: TRBJ1-3
v_call: TRBV13
clone_size: once

cdr3_nt: TGTGCCAGCAGCTTAGGGGACGGAAGCAATCAGCCCCAGCATTTT
cdr3_aa: CASSLGDGSNQPQHF
d_call: -
j_call: TRBJ1-5
v_call: TRBV7-8
clone_size: once

cdr3_nt: TGCAGTGCTCTGGGGGGGACTGAAGCTTTCTTT
cdr3_aa: CSALGGTEAFF
d_call: -
j_call: TRBJ1-1
v_call: TRBV20-1
clone_size: -

cdr3_nt: TGCGCCAGCAGCTTGACCTATGAGGGTGGCTACGAGCAGTACTTC
cdr3_aa: CASSLTYEGGYEQYF
d_call: -
j_call: TRBJ2-7
v_call: TRBV5-1
clone_size: once

cdr3_nt: TGTGCCAGCAACCGAGAAAACTATGGCTACACCTTC
cdr3_aa: CASNRENYGYTF
d_call: -
j_call: TRBJ1-2
v_call: TRBV7-9
clone_size: -

cdr3_nt: TGTGCCTGGAGTGTCTATCGCAAACTTAACTATGGCTACACCTTC
cdr3_aa: CAWSVYRKLNYGYTF
d_call: -
j_call: TRBJ1-2
v_call: TRBV30
clone_size: -

cdr3_nt: TGTGCCAGCAGCCAGGTCCTTAATGAAAAACTGTTTTTT
cdr3_aa: CASSQVLNEKLFF
d_call: -
j_call: TRBJ1-4
v_call: TRBV3-1/TRBV3-2
clone_size: -

cdr3_nt: TGTGCCAGCAGCTCTAGCGGGGAGAGCCTCGGGGAGCTGTTTTTT
cdr3_aa: CASSSSGESLGELFF
d_call: TRBD2
j_call: TRBJ2-2
v_call: TRBV11-3
clone_size: -

cdr3_nt: TGTGCCAGCAGCCCGCCCGACAGGGGGAATGAGCAGTTCTTC
cdr3_aa: CASSPPDRGNEQFF
d_call: TRBD1
j_call: TRBJ2-1
v_call: TRBV7-9
clone_size: -

cdr3_nt: TGTGCAAGTCGCTTGCCCCGGGCGGGGAGCTCCTATAATTCACCCCTCCACTTT
cdr3_aa: CASRLPRAGSSYNSPLHF
d_call: -
j_call: TRBJ1-6
v_call: TRBV12-2
clone_size: -